Following are 22 T cell receptor beta chains from one sample sequenced in a study of cytomegalovirus exposure and HLA in healthy donors. PCR amplification relied on 60 Vbeta primers (plus 13 Jbeta primers). Repertoires were generated with immunoSEQ multiplex PCR, while TCRdb's copy carries only in-frame clones and drops some. The profile shows some 190,000 clones, about 86% of them singletons. Sequencing was carried out using PBMCs. These receptors were collected from a middle-aged man in good health and CMV-seropositive.

This clone occurred a few times. V and J are TRBV6-1 and TRBJ2-5, with a tentative D call TRBD1 (6 bases). There are 14 residues in the CDR3. V lost 6 bases and J 5 bases, leaving 16 bases between the germline ends. Germline V gives CDR1 MNHNS, CDR2 SASEGT. Here the CDR3 DNA reads TGTGCCAGCAGCTTCAGGGGCCCGAGGGAGACCCAGTACTTC. Amino acid sequence: CASSFRGPRETQYF.

V gene TRBV19 combines with J gene TRBJ1-2, with TRBD1 matching over 8 bases. The germline gives CDR1 LNHDA, CDR2 SQIVND (reference sequence). This CDR3 is built from 13 residues. After removal of 5 bases from V and 4 bases from J, the junction contained 3 bases not matched to a gene. The CDR3 DNA is TGTGCCAGTAGTGTACAGGGGGTCTATGGCTACACCTTC. Translating it yields CASSVQGVYGYTF. Looking up the rest from reference TRBV19 and TRBJ1-2 gives the full variable domain: DGGITQSPKYLFRKEGQNVTLSCEQNLNHDAMYWYRQDPGQGLRLIYYSQIVNDFQKGDIAEGYSVSREKKESFPLTVTSAQKNPTAFYLCASSVQGVYGYTFGSGTRLTVV.

This rearrangement joins TRBV11-2 to TRBJ2-7; D gene unclear. CDR3 length: 13 amino acids. V was trimmed by 5 bases and J by 4 bases, leaving 12 bases between them. Germline lookup yields CDR1 SGHAT and CDR2 FQNNGV. As DNA, the CDR3 is TGTGCCAGCAGCCCGTCGATCGCGTACGAGCAGTACTTC. Amino acids: CASSPSIAYEQYF.

The rearrangement uses TRBV6-5 and TRBJ2-5; 10 bases are a match to TRBD1. V trimming: 2 bases; J trimming: 5 bases; junction bases outside the gene matches: 5. In germline, CDR1 is MNHEY, CDR2 SVGAGI. The CDR3 has 15 residues. The CDR3 reads CASSYARDRGETQYF. CDR3 nucleotides: TGTGCCAGCAGTTACGCCCGGGACAGGGGTGAGACCCAGTACTTC.

The V call is TRBV18, the J call TRBJ2-3; no clear D. V was pared by 4 bases and J by 4 bases, with 9 bases between. Germline V gene lookup returns CDR1 KGHSH and CDR2 LQKENI. CDR3 size: 13 residues. The CDR3 reads CASSLGPSDTQYF. The CDR3 nucleotides are TGTGCCAGCTCACTCGGTCCCTCAGATACGCAGTATTTT.

The rearrangement joins TRBV27 to TRBJ2-3; D call uncertain. From germline, CDR1 is MNHEY and CDR2 SMNVEV (reference sequence). The V and J ends lost 0 bases and 1 base respectively, with 8 bases between them. CDR3 length: 15 amino acids. CDR3 loop: CASSLSRTGTDTQYF. The CDR3 DNA reads TGTGCCAGCAGTTTATCTAGAACGGGCACAGATACGCAGTATTTT.

The CDR3 loop reads CASSPSAGTSSYNEQFF. DNA of the CDR3: TGTGCCAGCTCTCCTTCGGCGGGGACTAGCTCCTACAATGAGCAGTTCTTC. The rearrangement links TRBV18 to TRBJ2-1; 8 bases are a match to TRBD2. This CDR3 is built from 17 residues. Germline V gene lookup returns CDR1 KGHSH and CDR2 LQKENI. Losses at the gene ends were 6 bases for V and 0 bases for J; bases not matched to a gene: 10.

The V and J genes are TRBV6-5 and TRBJ1-1; 9 bases match TRBD1. V lost 2 bases, J lost 6 bases, and 10 bases stayed unmatched. This CDR3 has 16 amino acids. Germline lookup yields CDR1 MNHEY and CDR2 SVGAGI. This CDR3 is CASSYLVSGQGAEAFF. The CDR3 DNA follows: TGTGCCAGCAGTTACCTGGTTTCGGGACAGGGAGCTGAAGCTTTCTTT.

As for this clone: Mismatch with germline at one junction end may stem from a read error. The chain joins TRBV10-3 to TRBJ1-5; D is possibly TRBD1 (6 bases). Germline lookup yields CDR1 ENHRY and CDR2 SYGVKD. The length of the CDR3 is 14 residues. The DNA of the CDR3 is TGTGCCGTCAGTGCAGGGGTTAGCAATCAGCCCCAGCATTTT. Translated, it gives CAVSAGVSNQPQHF.

V gene TRBV30 combines with J gene TRBJ2-3; D perhaps matches TRBD2 (6 bases). Trimming left V 1 base short and J 2 bases short, with 10 bases between. The CDR3 sequence is 14 residues long. CDR1 is GTSNPN and CDR2 is SVGIG in the germline V gene (reference sequence). The CDR3 sequence is CAWSAGLNTDTQYF. Written as DNA, the CDR3 is TGTGCCTGGAGTGCGGGACTGAACACAGATACGCAGTATTTT.

The chain employs TRBV19 and TRBJ2-1, with 9 bases matching TRBD1. The CDR3 has 18 residues. Germline V gene lookup returns CDR1 LNHDA and CDR2 SQIVND (reference sequence). The trim removed 3 bases at V and 3 bases at J, leaving 12 bases unmatched. The CDR3 reads CASSMRRDRDVGYNEQFF. As DNA, the CDR3 is TGTGCCAGTAGTATGAGAAGGGACAGGGACGTGGGCTACAATGAGCAGTTCTTC. Combining the CDR3 with reference TRBV19 and TRBJ2-1 gives the whole variable domain DGGITQSPKYLFRKEGQNVTLSCEQNLNHDAMYWYRQDPGQGLRLIYYSQIVNDFQKGDIAEGYSVSREKKESFPLTVTSAQKNPTAFYLCASSMRRDRDVGYNEQFFGPGTRLTVL.

The chain links TRBV6-5 to TRBJ2-2, with D tentatively TRBD1 (6 bases). The CDR3 runs to 13 residues. Between the trimmed V and J ends, which lost 5 bases and 6 bases, there was a span of 10 bases. Per the germline V gene, CDR1 is MNHEY and CDR2 is SVGAGI. For the CDR3, the DNA is TGTGCCAGCAGTAAGCCAGGGGCCGGGGAGCTGTTTTTT. This gives the protein CASSKPGAGELFF.

The J gene is TRBJ1-3, the V gene TRBV4-1; D is unresolved. V gave up 1 base and J gave up 5 bases, with 9 bases separating them. CDR1 and CDR2 from the germline V gene are MGHRA and YSYEKL. This CDR3 contains 14 residues. CDR3 DNA: TGCGCCAGCAGCCAAGTATCCACTCGAAACACCATATATTTT. Encoded protein: CASSQVSTRNTIYF.

The V and J genes are TRBV19 and TRBJ1-5, with no clear D. CDR1 is LNHDA and CDR2 is SQIVND in the germline V gene (reference sequence). The CDR3 consists of 14 residues. The V and J ends lost 4 bases and 7 bases respectively, with 14 bases between them. CDR3 loop: CASSTPGDGQPQHF. Written as DNA, the CDR3 is TGTGCCAGTAGTACCCCAGGTGACGGACAGCCCCAGCATTTT.

The rearrangement uses TRBV14 and TRBJ2-5; 7 positions match TRBD1. V was clipped by 4 bases and J by 4 bases; unmatched bases: 9. The CDR3 covers 15 residues. Germline V gives CDR1 SGHDN, CDR2 FVKESK. CDR3 region: CASSPFRTGGETQYF. The CDR3 DNA is TGTGCCAGCAGCCCGTTCCGGACAGGCGGAGAGACCCAGTACTTC.

In its sample, this clone was seen once. This chain uses TRBV28 with TRBJ1-3; D may be TRBD1 (6 bases). Trimming pared 5 bases from V and 4 bases from J, leaving 15 bases between. Germline-derived CDR1 and CDR2 are MDHEN and SYDVKM. The CDR3 covers 15 residues. CDR3 DNA sequence: TGTGCCAGCAGTGGAACAGGGTTCGACGGAAACACCATATATTTT. Amino acids: CASSGTGFDGNTIYF.

The V and J genes are TRBV7-9 and TRBJ1-1, with 10 bases matching TRBD1. V lost 5 bases, J lost 3 bases, and 0 bases stayed unmatched. Germline V lookup: CDR1 SEHNR, CDR2 FQNEAQ (reference sequence). CDR3 size: 13 residues. CDR3 bases: TGTGCCAGCAGCGGACAGGGGGACACTGAAGCTTTCTTT. Its protein is CASSGQGDTEAFF.

The V and J genes are TRBV11-2 and TRBJ1-5; D is possibly TRBD1 (6 bases). The CDR3 has 14 residues. Trimming left V 0 bases short and J 7 bases short, with 10 bases between. Germline CDR1 reads SGHAT; CDR2 reads FQNNGV. The CDR3 reads CASSLDRGGQPQHF. CDR3 in DNA: TGTGCCAGCAGCTTAGACAGGGGTGGGCAGCCCCAGCATTTT.

CDR3 DNA: TGTGCCAGCAGCGTAGTCCAGGGGGGCACCGGGGAGCTGTTTTTT. It encodes CASSVVQGGTGELFF. The chain combines TRBV9 with TRBJ2-2; D is perhaps TRBD1 (7 bases). Per the germline V gene, CDR1 is SGDLS and CDR2 is YYNGEE. The CDR3 consists of 15 residues. V lost 0 bases, J lost 4 bases, and 10 bases lay in between.

This rearrangement joins TRBV27 to TRBJ1-6; D possibly corresponds to TRBD1 (5 bases). CDR1 is MNHEY and CDR2 is SMNVEV in the germline V gene (reference sequence). Trimming took 8 bases from V and 9 from J, leaving 11 bases between them. The CDR3 loop spans 12 amino acids. The CDR3 here is CASGRVGSPLHF. The CDR3 bases are TGTGCCAGCGGCAGGGTTGGTTCACCCCTCCACTTT.

The V gene is TRBV5-1, the J gene TRBJ2-5, with 8 bases matching TRBD1. Germline CDR1 reads SGHRS; CDR2 reads YFSETQ. The CDR3 is made up of 14 amino acids. The V gene end was trimmed by 1 base and the J gene end by 5 bases; junction bases not matched to a gene: 4. The CDR3 sequence is CASSLYPGGETQYF. For the CDR3, the DNA is TGCGCCAGCAGCTTGTACCCAGGGGGCGAGACCCAGTACTTC.

The gene calls are TRBV10-1 and TRBJ2-7, with D possibly TRBD2 on 5 matching bases. Germline values: CDR1 WNHNN, CDR2 SYGVQD (reference sequence). V lost 2 bases and J lost 7, with 12 bases in between. This CDR3 has 13 residues. The CDR3 DNA reads as TGCGCCAGCAGTGAGGCCCTTAGGACTGAGCAGTACTTC. Translation: CASSEALRTEQYF.